Given below is one T cell receptor (beta chain) in context. This sample is part of a study of blood T cell repertoires in COVID-19. The repertoire was sequenced with immunoSEQ multiplex PCR; TCRdb's copy has only in-frame clones and lacks some. This sample carries 260,000 or so clones, about nine tenths of them seen once, and the ten largest clones take about 14%. This CDR3 has 15 residues. Per the germline V gene, CDR1 is SGHVS and CDR2 is FQNEAQ. V dropped 1 base and J dropped 2 bases, with 12 bases sitting between them. Clinical history as reported by participants underpinned cohort assignment. Cohort 3 recovery required two negative PCRs, clearance, or symptom resolution.

The sample was PBMCs or T cells enriched from blood (not recorded which). This chain connects TRBV7-8 to TRBJ2-7; no clear D gene. The clonotype comes from a man between 18 and 29 years old who had recovered from COVID-19. DNA for the CDR3: TGTGCCAGCAGCTTAGGTGGCAGGCAGGCCTACGAGCAGTACTTC. Translated, it gives CASSLGGRQAYEQYF.